This T cell receptor (beta chain) was identified during a study of beta chain features in type 1 diabetes. A word on this clone: The antigen remains unidentified.

General study findings and limits: Naive, central memory and Treg TCRB repertoires appeared more alike in patients than in healthy donors. When Type 1 diabetes patients were examined, their TCRB CDR3s proved moderately but significantly shorter in all four CD4+ subsets.

What was sequenced were expressed TCRB transcripts, since all of the isolated RNA had been reverse transcribed. The protocol was immunoSEQ multiplex PCR, while the TCRdb copy is restricted to in-frame clones and leaves out a portion. The profile shows 15,000 to 17,000 clones, approximately 71% of them singletons. With 4 bases removed from V and 6 bases from J, the gap between germline ends came to 14 bases. CDR3 length equals 14 residues. Germline CDR1 and CDR2: SGHNT and YYREEE (reference sequence). The TCR originated in a man aged 30 to 39 with type 1 diabetes. This chain links TRBV5-4 with TRBJ2-1, with D possibly matching TRBD1 (6 bases). The sequencing sample was made of Tregs from blood. The CDR3 nucleotides are TGTGCCAGCAGCAGGGACACAGGGATCAATGAGCAGTTCTTC. As protein: CASSRDTGINEQFF.